There are a few counts of the clone carrying this T cell receptor (beta chain). Its specificity is unknown. The entry originates in a study of T cell repertoires in cytomegalovirus infection. TCRdb called the reads again in MiXCR, with one record for every CDR3 protein. The sample has approximately 34,000 distinct CDR3 sequences, over 50% seen once. Germline CDR1 and CDR2: SGHVS and FNYEAQ. The CDR3 length is 16 residues. The ends lost 5 bases at V and 4 bases at J; junction bases unmatched: 7. The chain has TRBV7-6 and TRBJ2-5; 13 bases are a match to TRBD2. The sequence was collected from a human donor in good health (CMV status not recorded). Some clones in this sample may be carry-over from other donors' samples. The sequences come from CD8+ T cells from cultured PBMCs, collected from culture after CMV antigen stimulation. The CDR3: CASSQRTSGGPETQYF. DNA of the CDR3: TGTGCCAGCAGCCAGAGGACTAGCGGGGGCCCAGAGACCCAGTACTTC.